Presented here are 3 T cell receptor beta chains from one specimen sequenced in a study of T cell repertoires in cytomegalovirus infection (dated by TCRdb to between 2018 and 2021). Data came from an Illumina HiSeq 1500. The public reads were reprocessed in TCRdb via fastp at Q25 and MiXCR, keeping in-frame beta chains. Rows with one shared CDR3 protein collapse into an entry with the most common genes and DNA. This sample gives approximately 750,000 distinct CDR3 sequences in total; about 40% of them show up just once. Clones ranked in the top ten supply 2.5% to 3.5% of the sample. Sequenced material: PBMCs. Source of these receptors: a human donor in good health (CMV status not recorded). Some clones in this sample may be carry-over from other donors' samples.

The DNA for the CDR3 is TGTGCCCCCAAGAGGGGGCTGAGGAACACTGAAGCTTTCTTT. It yields the protein CAPKRGLRNTEAFF. V is TRBV24-1 and J is TRBJ1-1; TRBD1 matches at 7 bases. J gave up 1 base and V 12 bases, and 10 bases lay outside the gene matches. Germline V gives CDR1 KGHDR, CDR2 SFDVKD. CDR3 size: 14 residues.

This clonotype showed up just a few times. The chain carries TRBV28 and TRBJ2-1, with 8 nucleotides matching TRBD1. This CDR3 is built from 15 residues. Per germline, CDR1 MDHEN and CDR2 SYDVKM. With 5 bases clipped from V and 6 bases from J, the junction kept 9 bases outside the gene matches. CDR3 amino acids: CASSGRDRRINEQFF. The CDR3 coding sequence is TGTGCCAGCAGTGGCCGGGACAGGAGGATCAATGAGCAGTTCTTC.

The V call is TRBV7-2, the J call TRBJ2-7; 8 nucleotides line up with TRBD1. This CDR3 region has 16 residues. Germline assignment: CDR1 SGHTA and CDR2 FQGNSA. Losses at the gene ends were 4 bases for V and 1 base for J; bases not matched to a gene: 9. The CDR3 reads CASSSPRRTGSYEQYF. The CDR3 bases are TGTGCCAGCAGCTCCCCTAGGCGGACAGGGTCCTACGAGCAGTACTTC.